This TCR beta chain was sequenced for a study of TIL therapy for anti-PD-1-resistant metastatic lung cancer. Study overall: Median patient age was 54, ranging about 35-85 years. Half of patients were current or former smokers. Tumors carried a median approximately 1.6 non-synonymous mutations per megabase.

This was the immunoSEQ v3 assay. The method was immunoSEQ multiplex PCR; TCRdb's version includes in-frame clones alone and lacks a portion of them. The sample yields some 13,000 clones, 66% seen once. The length of the CDR3 is 13 residues. Germline lookup yields CDR1 SGHAT and CDR2 FQNNGV. V lost 3 bases to trimming and J lost 9 bases, with 12 bases between them. Documented time point: pre-treatment sample, taken before nivolumab and TIL therapy. Most excised metastases sampled were pleural nodules or supraclavicular lymph nodes. This receptor was taken from a woman aged 30 to 85 with non-small cell lung cancer. The chain carries TRBV11-2 and TRBJ1-5; tentatively, D is TRBD1 (6 bases). Sequences were derived from tumor tissue, sampled at baseline. The CDR3 bases are TGTGCCAGCAGCTTGGAATCGGGGGCGCCCCAGCATTTT. This encodes CASSLESGAPQHF.